The source of this TCR beta chain is a study of blood T cell repertoires in COVID-19. At the level of the study: From T cells, B-cell-depleted T cells, or PBMCs came the material, which was cDNA or gDNA.

CDR3 size: 16 residues. Unmatched junction bases numbered 6, after V lost 1 base and J lost 2 bases. Germline V gene lookup returns CDR1 MDHEN and CDR2 SYDVKM. TCRdb's table, derived via immunoSEQ multiplex PCR, lists solely in-frame clones and lacks some. The repertoire includes under 250,000 clones, approximately 89% of them detected once, and less than 4% sits in the top ten. This clonotype was obtained from a woman in her 30s with acute COVID-19. Sequenced material: PBMCs or T cells enriched from blood (not recorded which). The chain carries TRBV28 and TRBJ2-5; 8 positions match TRBD1. The CDR3 region is CASSLLDRATQETQYF. The CDR3 nucleotides are TGTGCCAGCAGTTTATTGGACAGGGCCACGCAAGAGACCCAGTACTTC.